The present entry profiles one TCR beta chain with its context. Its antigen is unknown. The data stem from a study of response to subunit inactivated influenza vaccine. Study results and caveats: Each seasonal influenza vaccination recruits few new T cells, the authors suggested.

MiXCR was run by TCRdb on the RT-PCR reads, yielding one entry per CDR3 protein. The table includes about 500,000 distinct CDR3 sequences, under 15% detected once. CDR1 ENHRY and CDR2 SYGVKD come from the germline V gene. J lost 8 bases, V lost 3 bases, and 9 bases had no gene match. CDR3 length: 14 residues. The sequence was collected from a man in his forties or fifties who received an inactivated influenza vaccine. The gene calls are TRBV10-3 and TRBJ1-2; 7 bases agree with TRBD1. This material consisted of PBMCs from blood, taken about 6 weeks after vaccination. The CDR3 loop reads CAISDRGGPSGYTF. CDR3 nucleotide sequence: TGTGCCATCAGTGACAGGGGGGGTCCTAGCGGCTACACCTTC.